Presented here are 24 T cell receptor beta chains from one specimen sequenced in a study of PD-1 blockade in mismatch repair-deficient tumors. Sequenced by immunoSEQ multiplex PCR; TCRdb stores in-frame clones only, minus some. The sample lists about 40,000 clones, 70% to 90% occurring once. Specimen: peripheral blood, collected approximately 1.5 years after starting pembrolizumab. The receptors stem from an adult with mismatch repair-deficient cancer.

The chain employs TRBV7-9 and TRBJ2-7; 7 bases fit TRBD1. Trimming removed 5 bases from V and 4 bases from J; junction bases left unmatched: 11. Germline V gene lookup returns CDR1 SEHNR and CDR2 FQNEAQ (reference sequence). The CDR3 contains 15 residues. The CDR3 region has the DNA TGTGCCAGCAGCGTGCCCGGACAGGCTTTATACGAGCAGTACTTC. It yields the protein CASSVPGQALYEQYF.

Here the CDR3 reads CASSNGRYQETQYF. For the CDR3, the DNA is TGTGCCAGTAGTAATGGCAGGTACCAAGAGACCCAGTACTTC. The chain carries TRBV19 and TRBJ2-5; D remains unclear. The CDR3 is 14 amino acids. Trimming removed 4 bases from V and 0 bases from J, with 9 bases in between. Germline V lookup: CDR1 LNHDA, CDR2 SQIVND (reference sequence).

The chain combines TRBV29-1 with TRBJ2-1; 11 bases fit TRBD2. J was trimmed by 4 bases and V by 4 bases; bases with no gene match: 6. Germline lookup yields CDR1 SQVTM and CDR2 ANQGSEA. The CDR3 totals 15 residues. The CDR3 DNA is TGCAGCGTTGGTCCGGGACTAGCGGTTTACAATGAGCAGTTCTTC. Translated, it gives CSVGPGLAVYNEQFF.

This clone occurred once. The chain combines TRBV15 with TRBJ2-5, with D perhaps matching TRBD1 or TRBD2 (5 bases each). CDR3 length: 14 amino acids. The germline V and J ends were trimmed by 0 bases and 5 bases, with 10 bases remaining between them. Germline-derived CDR1 and CDR2 are LNHNV and YYDKDF (reference sequence). CDR3 nucleotides: TGTGCCACCAGCAGAGATGGGACCGGGGAGACCCAGTACTTC. Translation: CATSRDGTGETQYF.

The chain combines TRBV25-1 with TRBJ1-1, with 7 bases matching TRBD1. The CDR3 runs 13 residues. Germline lookup yields CDR1 MGHDK and CDR2 SYGVNS. V shed 6 bases and J 1 base; nucleotides not matched to a gene: 2. The CDR3: CASSRGKNTEAFF. In DNA, the CDR3 is TGTGCCAGCAGCAGGGGGAAGAACACTGAAGCTTTCTTT.

The chain has TRBV19 and TRBJ2-7; 9 bases map to TRBD2. J gave up 6 bases and V 6 bases, and 9 bases lay outside the gene matches. Germline values: CDR1 LNHDA, CDR2 SQIVND (reference sequence). The CDR3 extends over 14 amino acids. The CDR3 is CASSIPGLASEQYF. CDR3 DNA: TGTGCCAGTAGCATACCGGGACTAGCATCCGAGCAGTACTTC.

The rearrangement links TRBV20-1 to TRBJ2-1; D not certain. V lost 3 bases, J lost 9 bases, and 9 bases lay in between. CDR3 length: 11 residues. Germline CDR1 and CDR2: DFQATT and SNEGSKA (reference sequence). CDR3 sequence (DNA): TGCAGTGCTAGTCTTGCGTTTGAGCAGTTCTTC. This gives the protein CSASLAFEQFF.

The chain has TRBV5-1 and TRBJ2-5; 12 positions match TRBD2. From germline, CDR1 is SGHRS and CDR2 YFSETQ. V lost 5 bases to trimming and J lost 3 bases; unmatched junction nucleotides: 5. The CDR3 contains 15 residues. The CDR3 coding sequence is TGCGCCAGCAGAATTCCTAGCGGGAGGGAAGAGACCCAGTACTTC. The encoded protein is CASRIPSGREETQYF. Full variable domain (outside the CDR3, taken from reference TRBV5-1 and TRBJ2-5): KAGVTQTPRYLIKTRGQQVTLSCSPISGHRSVSWYQQTPGQGLQFLFEYFSETQRNKGNFPGRFSGRQFSNSRSEMNVSTLELGDSALYLCASRIPSGREETQYFGPGTRLLVL.

The CDR3 spells CASTGDREETQYF. The CDR3 DNA is TGTGCCAGCACAGGGGATAGGGAAGAGACCCAGTACTTC. The rearrangement joins TRBV19 to TRBJ2-5, with TRBD1 identical over 7 bases. The V segment lost 9 bases and the J segment 3 bases; nucleotides outside the gene matches: 7. The germline CDR1 and CDR2 sequences are LNHDA and SQIVND (reference sequence). The CDR3 sequence is 13 residues long. Filled out from reference TRBV19 and TRBJ2-5, the complete variable domain reads DGGITQSPKYLFRKEGQNVTLSCEQNLNHDAMYWYRQDPGQGLRLIYYSQIVNDFQKGDIAEGYSVSREKKESFPLTVTSAQKNPTAFYLCASTGDREETQYFGPGTRLLVL.

The genes are TRBV9 and TRBJ2-5, with D possibly being TRBD1 (6 bases). This CDR3 comprises 15 residues. Germline CDR1 and CDR2: SGDLS and YYNGEE. V was clipped by 4 bases and J by 5 bases, with 18 bases between them. The CDR3 spells CASSSRDKLGETQYF. CDR3 DNA: TGTGCCAGCAGCTCCCGGGACAAACTGGGGGAGACCCAGTACTTC. Based on the CDR3 plus reference TRBV9 and TRBJ2-5, the full variable domain is DSGVTQTPKHLITATGQRVTLRCSPRSGDLSVYWYQQSLDQGLQFLIQYYNGEERAKGNILERFSAQQFPDLHSELNLSSLELGDSALYFCASSSRDKLGETQYFGPGTRLLVL.

This chain links TRBV11-2 with TRBJ1-4; 8 positions match TRBD1. Germline V gene lookup returns CDR1 SGHAT and CDR2 FQNNGV. The CDR3 contains 15 residues. With 1 base clipped from V and 10 bases from J, the junction kept 8 bases outside the gene matches. The CDR3 is CASSLGTGFHGKLFF. Written as DNA, the CDR3 is TGTGCCAGCAGCTTAGGGACAGGGTTTCATGGAAAACTGTTTTTT.

The J gene is TRBJ1-2, the V gene TRBV5-1, with D hard to call. Trimming cost V 0 bases and J 5 bases, with 8 bases left between them. The CDR3 consists of 13 residues. CDR1 and CDR2 from the germline V gene are SGHRS and YFSETQ. The CDR3 DNA reads TGCGCCAGCAGCTTGGCCCTCGAATATGGCTACACCTTC. This gives the protein CASSLALEYGYTF.

The chain combines TRBV30 with TRBJ2-7; 9 bases fit TRBD2. Trimming cost V 1 base and J 4 bases; bases outside gene matches: 2. The CDR3 is made up of 13 amino acids. Germline CDR1 is GTSNPN and CDR2 is SVGIG (reference sequence). DNA of the CDR3: TGTGCCTGGAGTGGGCTAGCGGGATACGAGCAGTACTTC. Residues: CAWSGLAGYEQYF.

Only one count was recorded for this clone. This chain uses TRBV27 with TRBJ2-5; D gene unclear. Germline loops: CDR1 MNHEY, CDR2 SMNVEV (reference sequence). The CDR3 covers 16 residues. V was shortened by 3 bases and J by 5 bases, with 19 bases between the two germline ends. CDR3: CASSLNARFFGETQYF. In DNA, the CDR3 is TGTGCCAGCAGTTTGAACGCACGGTTCTTCGGGGAGACCCAGTACTTC.

The chain couples TRBV10-3 to TRBJ2-7; TRBD1 or TRBD2 may be the D gene (6 bases each). The V gene lost 6 bases and the J gene lost 3 bases, with 12 bases spanning the gap. The germline gives CDR1 ENHRY, CDR2 SYGVKD. The length of the CDR3 is 13 residues. Here the CDR3 reads CAIRGGQNYEQYF. CDR3 DNA sequence: TGTGCCATCAGAGGGGGGCAGAACTACGAGCAGTACTTC.

The rearrangement joins TRBV30 to TRBJ1-1; D gene unclear. The V gene's germline CDR1 is GTSNPN and CDR2 SVGIG (reference sequence). The CDR3 totals 10 residues. Deletions cut 2 bases from V and 5 bases from J, with 3 bases between. This CDR3 is CAWSRTEAFF. The CDR3 nucleotides read TGTGCCTGGAGTAGGACTGAAGCTTTCTTT.

This chain uses TRBV7-9 with TRBJ2-3; 12 bases are a match to TRBD2. The CDR3 loop spans 18 amino acids. Germline values: CDR1 SEHNR, CDR2 FQNEAQ (reference sequence). V gave up 2 bases and J gave up 2 bases; unmatched junction bases: 8. CDR3 sequence (DNA): TGTGCCAGCAGCTTACCGAGTACTAGCGGGGGGAACACAGATACGCAGTATTTT. Residues: CASSLPSTSGGNTDTQYF.

The rearrangement joins TRBV29-1 to TRBJ2-1; 10 bases agree with TRBD2. Germline values: CDR1 SQVTM, CDR2 ANQGSEA. CDR3 length: 14 amino acids. The V segment lost 0 bases and the J segment 14 bases; nucleotides outside the gene matches: 10. The CDR3 sequence: CSVEDSAGGTSKFF. Here the CDR3 DNA reads TGCAGCGTTGAAGATTCAGCGGGAGGGACTTCGAAGTTCTTC.

This clone has just one count. The chain couples TRBV7-3 to TRBJ2-3; D is unclear. Germline V CDR1 and CDR2: SGHTA, FQGTGA. The CDR3 has 13 amino acids. V was clipped by 1 base and J by 1 base, with 3 bases between them. Here the CDR3 reads CASSLSGTDTQYF. The CDR3 nucleotides read TGTGCCAGCAGCTTAAGCGGCACAGATACGCAGTATTTT.

This clone was observed a handful of times. The rearrangement links TRBV6-1 to TRBJ2-1; D not certain. V was clipped by 2 bases and J by 8 bases, with 10 bases between them. Germline V lookup: CDR1 MNHNS, CDR2 SASEGT. This CDR3 is 13 amino acids long. This CDR3 reads CASSEFPSDEQFF. The CDR3 DNA follows: TGTGCCAGCAGTGAATTCCCCAGCGATGAGCAGTTCTTC.

This clone showed up just once. The CDR3 DNA sequence: TGTGCCAGAACAACCGGGACTAGCAGTACAGATACGCAGTATTTT. It specifies CARTTGTSSTDTQYF. The chain joins TRBV2 to TRBJ2-3, with 9 bases lining up with TRBD2. The CDR3 has 15 residues. Germline CDR1 and CDR2: SNHLY and FYNNEI. Germline trimming cut 9 bases from V and 3 bases from J; bases unmatched to any gene: 10.

This chain connects TRBV30 to TRBJ2-7; TRBD1 matches at 9 bases. The junction had 16 bases not matched to a gene; V was cut back by 0 bases and J by 4 bases. This CDR3 spans 18 amino acids. Germline-derived CDR1 and CDR2 are GTSNPN and SVGIG (reference sequence). The CDR3 DNA reads as TGTGCCTGGAGTGTACAGGGGGCTCTAGCGGATTATGATTACGAGCAGTACTTC. Translating it yields CAWSVQGALADYDYEQYF.

CDR3 loop: CASSPRVGGANVLTF. The CDR3 region has the DNA TGTGCCAGCAGCCCCCGGGTGGGTGGGGCCAACGTCCTGACTTTC. The chain links TRBV7-2 to TRBJ2-6; D is ambiguous. CDR1 is SGHTA, CDR2 FQGNSA, per germline. V lost 5 bases and J 3 bases, leaving 11 bases between the germline ends. CDR3 length equals 15 residues. Full variable domain (outside the CDR3, taken from reference TRBV7-2 and TRBJ2-6): GAGVSQSPSNKVTEKGKDVELRCDPISGHTALYWYRQSLGQGLEFLIYFQGNSAPDKSGLPSDRFSAERTGGSVSTLTIQRTQQEDSAVYLCASSPRVGGANVLTFGAGSRLTVL.

CDR3 nucleotides: TGCAGCGTTGTTGCGGGAGATGGGTTCGCCAATGAGCAGTTCTTC. As protein: CSVVAGDGFANEQFF. The gene calls are TRBV29-1 and TRBJ2-1; 7 nucleotides align to TRBD2. Germline V gene lookup returns CDR1 SQVTM and CDR2 ANQGSEA. The CDR3 runs to 15 residues. V gave up 4 bases and J gave up 6 bases; unmatched junction bases: 12.